This TCR beta chain was captured in a study of blood T cell repertoires in COVID-19. Across the whole study: Donors in the United States, Italy and Spain gave samples during acute or convalescent COVID-19. PBMCs, B-cell-depleted T cells, or T cells were the source of the cDNA or gDNA that made up the material.

Original processing methods: Scientists estimated how many nucleated cells there were by amplifying reference gene primers. TCRdb keeps only in-frame clones here, not all; method: immunoSEQ multiplex PCR. V, J and clone size were drawn from that table, and D and trimming were deduced from the DNA. The sample shows about 190,000 clones, approximately 78% of them seen only once. The CDR3 sequence is 16 residues long. V shed 1 base and J 2 bases; nucleotides not matched to a gene: 4. From germline, CDR1 is LNHNV and CDR2 YYDKDF (reference sequence). Enrolment of Seattle patients took place during active infection, and they were followed longitudinally.

The sequence was collected from an elderly woman with COVID-19, enrolled during active disease. Sample: peripheral blood. This sequence joins TRBV15 and TRBJ1-5; 8 bases are shared with TRBD1. CDR3 amino acids: CATSRGGGQGNQPQHF. In DNA, the CDR3 is TGTGCCACCAGCAGAGGAGGGGGACAGGGCAATCAGCCCCAGCATTTT.